These T cell receptor beta chains were read from a single sample in a study of technical replicates of blood from a few donors. The table came from immunoSEQ multiplex PCR; TCRdb's copy has only in-frame clones and leaves some out. The table includes about 90,000 clones, around 94% detected once. The specimen sequenced was T cells isolated from PBMCs. The receptors originated from a human donor in good health. Both conserved end residues are part of each CDR3. Clone size appears in some rows only: once, few, many, or a class for an expanded clone.

>TRBJ1-5|.|TRBV4-2
CASSQADFQPQHF
>TRBJ2-7|.|TRBV9
CASSVSGGNEQYF
>TRBJ1-1|.|TRBV6-6
CASRITGSNTEAFF
>TRBJ2-1|few|TRBV2
CASKPTGTYNEQFF
>TRBJ1-1|.|TRBV27
CASSEIPIRGITEAFF
>TRBJ1-3|few|TRBV6-5
CASSLGQSSGNTIYF
>TRBJ1-2|.|TRBV7-8
CASSRTYYRTEHGYTF
>TRBJ2-2|.|TRBV29-1
CSVEGGDLNTGELFF
>TRBJ2-2|.|TRBV30
CAWSPAGELFF
>TRBJ1-1|.|TRBV5-1
CASGQGIDTEAFF
>TRBJ1-2|.|TRBV9
CASSPQGLYGYTF
>TRBJ1-2|.|TRBV6-5
CASRKQGAYSDGYTF
>TRBJ2-1|.|TRBV2
CASSGLAGGIGNEQFF
>TRBJ1-2|.|TRBV27
CASSEDRVYGYTF
>TRBJ2-7|.|TRBV7-9
CASSVHPGSFPYEQYF
>TRBJ2-1|.|TRBV12-5
CASGLTGGANNEQFF
>TRBJ1-1|.|TRBV5-8
CASSLGTVRGTEAFF